This is a list of T cell receptor beta chains from one sample in a study of T cells in Graves' hyperthyroidism and ophthalmopathy. From the multiplex PCR reads, TCRdb called clonotypes with MiXCR, one entry per CDR3 protein. The table has 540,000 or so distinct CDR3 sequences, more than 15% seen once; the top ten hold about 7%. Sequencing used blood. The receptors come from a woman under 40 with Graves' hyperthyroidism. CDR3s leave out the opening cysteine and the closing phenylalanine or tryptophan. Not every row has a clone size; where given, it reads once, few, many or a size class.

abundance	v_gene	j_gene	CDR3aa
few	TRBV28	TRBJ2-2	ASSDRGPTNGELF
many	TRBV30	TRBJ2-2	AWSGQEGNTGELF
-	TRBV5-1	TRBJ1-4	ASSTRVGGTATEKLF
few	TRBV20-1	TRBJ1-1	SALGQGLHRGTEAF
many	TRBV29-1	TRBJ2-7	SVRVLAGGGRYEQY
many	TRBV2	TRBJ2-1	ASSPQGRGNEQF
-	TRBV20-1	TRBJ2-6	SARTWTGYGANVLT
many	TRBV12-3/TRBV12-4	TRBJ2-7	ASTQSGTGAYEQY
-	TRBV7-9	TRBJ2-1	ATSDPGQGPYNEQF
many	TRBV20-1	TRBJ2-1	SARGAGDSYNEQF
many	TRBV2	TRBJ2-1	ASSAVGLSYNEQF
-	TRBV12-5	TRBJ2-1	ASGLDSRGDEQF
many	TRBV28	TRBJ2-4	ASSTPTRGGNIQY
-	TRBV28	TRBJ2-3	ASSLFLGPQNTQY
many	TRBV5-1	TRBJ2-4	ASSPGQPLDIQY
-	TRBV7-8	TRBJ2-1	ASSPRLRAGGATNEQF
few	TRBV30	TRBJ2-7	AWARDSSYEQY
few	TRBV14	TRBJ2-7	ASSQDSPRGTSGRVSYEQY
-	TRBV10-3	TRBJ1-5	AISDLDNQPQH
many	TRBV27	TRBJ1-1	ASSLPGQSWI
many	TRBV6-2/TRBV6-3	TRBJ2-1	ASSIGPQTDEQF
-	TRBV20-1	TRBJ1-1	STSISTEAF
many	TRBV30	TRBJ2-7	AWSVLEASYEQY
-	TRBV9	TRBJ2-7	ASSTTPELDRGVGEQY
many	TRBV2	TRBJ2-5	ASRWTVGETQY
many	TRBV3-1	TRBJ1-5	ASSQRGANQPQH
few	TRBV4-1	TRBJ1-5	ASSQSLGGQGNQPQH
many	TRBV6-1	TRBJ2-3	ASSYSRVDTQY